The 32 T cell receptor beta chains listed next were all sequenced from one sample in a study of shared clonotypes between healthy human individuals (TCRdb year 2020). The library came from the immunoSEQ multiplex PCR assay. In its TCRdb copy, this immuneACCESS table keeps in-frame sequences only and misses some clones. Where compared with another copy, unresolved V genes explain less than half of these, and the others have no known cause. The sample table holds roughly 2,500,000 clones, of which 90% to 95% were seen once. Clones ranked in the top ten supply 0.36% of the sample. Sequencing was performed on naive CD4+ T cells from PBMCs. What this sample's cell subset or site label stands for: CD45RA+ positively selected. These receptors were taken from a man aged 18 to 29 in good health. Some clones in this sample may be carry-over from other donors' samples.

As to this clone: The sample holds other DNA sequences that translate to the same CDR3. The chain carries TRBV9 and TRBJ1-1; no definite D call. With 0 bases removed from V and 1 base from J, the gap between germline ends came to 4 bases. The CDR3 consists of 13 residues. CDR1 SGDLS and CDR2 YYNGEE come from the germline V gene. The CDR3 bases are TGTGCCAGCAGCGTAGAGAGGAACACTGAAGCTTTCTTT. Protein product: CASSVERNTEAFF. Supplemented by reference TRBV9 and TRBJ1-1, the full variable domain reads DSGVTQTPKHLITATGQRVTLRCSPRSGDLSVYWYQQSLDQGLQFLIQYYNGEERAKGNILERFSAQQFPDLHSELNLSSLELGDSALYFCASSVERNTEAFFGQGTRLTVV.

This clone was detected only once. The DNA for the CDR3 is TGTGCCAGCAGTCTCGGGACTCCGAATGAGCAGTTCTTC. As protein: CASSLGTPNEQFF. The chain joins TRBV28 to TRBJ2-1; D perhaps matches TRBD2 (6 bases). Trimming left V 5 bases short and J 7 bases short, with 12 bases between. The V gene's germline CDR1 is MDHEN and CDR2 SYDVKM. This CDR3 contains 13 residues.

The chain combines TRBV7-3 with TRBJ2-3, with D uncertain. V lost 0 bases and J lost 2, with 6 bases in between. Germline V gene sequence: CDR1 SGHTA, CDR2 FQGTGA. There are 14 residues in the CDR3. DNA of the CDR3: TGTGCCAGCAGCTTAACCGGCCACACAGATACGCAGTATTTT. Encoded protein: CASSLTGHTDTQYF.

The V call is TRBV7-8, the J call TRBJ1-1; possibly TRBD1 for D (6 bases). Germline V gene lookup returns CDR1 SGHVS and CDR2 FQNEAQ. V lost 5 bases to trimming and J lost 10 bases, with 20 bases between them. The CDR3 spans 14 residues. The CDR3 nucleotides read TGTGCCAGCAGCGCCGACCCGGGGACAATTCGAGCTTTCTTT. Residues: CASSADPGTIRAFF.

The V call is TRBV6-5, the J call TRBJ1-2; D is possibly TRBD1 (5 bases). V gave up 6 bases and J gave up 4 bases, with 12 bases separating them. Germline V gene data show CDR1 as MNHEY and CDR2 as SVGAGI. The CDR3 runs to 13 residues. The CDR3 protein is CASRSKGTYGYTF. In nucleotides, the CDR3 is TGTGCCAGCAGATCGAAAGGGACCTATGGCTACACCTTC.

The chain joins TRBV28 to TRBJ2-1; TRBD1 matches 8 bases. The CDR3 runs to 15 residues. The trim removed 3 bases at V and 5 bases at J, leaving 6 bases unmatched. Germline assignment: CDR1 MDHEN and CDR2 SYDVKM. CDR3 in amino acids: CASSFRQGRNNEQFF. CDR3 in DNA: TGTGCCAGCAGTTTCCGACAGGGGCGGAACAATGAGCAGTTCTTC.

The count of this clone is one. The chain employs TRBV14 and TRBJ1-2, with D hard to call. Germline-derived CDR1 and CDR2 are SGHDN and FVKESK. This CDR3 has 13 residues. The V and J ends lost 2 bases and 5 bases respectively, with 9 bases between them. The DNA of the CDR3 is TGTGCCAGCAGCCAACTCGGGTCTTATGGCTACACCTTC. Translating gives CASSQLGSYGYTF.

The CDR3 nucleotides are TGTGCCAGCTCACCCGTCCCGACCTCTGGTGCCTATGGCTACACCTTC. It specifies CASSPVPTSGAYGYTF. This chain joins TRBV18 and TRBJ1-2; no clear D gene. Trimming took off 3 bases at V and 4 bases at J, with 18 bases between the two ends. Germline V gene sequence: CDR1 KGHSH, CDR2 LQKENI. CDR3 length: 16 residues.

The chain is built from TRBV9 and TRBJ1-3; 7 bases map to TRBD1. This CDR3 contains 16 residues. The germline V gene encodes CDR1 SGDLS and CDR2 YYNGEE. V was clipped by 0 bases and J by 0 bases; unmatched bases: 3. CDR3 DNA sequence: TGTGCCAGCAGCGTAGGGGGACAGACCTCTGGAAACACCATATATTTT. It codes for CASSVGGQTSGNTIYF.

The chain couples TRBV2 to TRBJ2-1; D not certain. Germline values: CDR1 SNHLY, CDR2 FYNNEI. The CDR3 spans 13 residues. Between the trimmed V and J ends, which lost 4 bases and 9 bases, there was a span of 13 bases. CDR3 protein: CASSGSLDLEQFF. The CDR3 DNA follows: TGTGCCAGCAGTGGTTCCCTAGATCTTGAGCAGTTCTTC. The full variable domain, with the rest looked up from reference TRBV2 and TRBJ2-1, is EPEVTQTPSHQVTQMGQEVILRCVPISNHLYFYWYRQILGQKVEFLVSFYNNEISEKSEIFDDQFSVERPDGSNFTLKIRSTKLEDSAMYFCASSGSLDLEQFFGPGTRLTVL.

The table lists this clone with a count of one. J is TRBJ2-2 and V is TRBV9, with D unresolved. The V end was cut by 0 bases, the J end by 4 bases, with 10 bases between. This CDR3 comprises 15 residues. The germline V gene has CDR1 SGDLS and CDR2 YYNGEE. CDR3 amino acids: CASSVGDLRTGELFF. CDR3 nucleotides: TGTGCCAGCAGCGTAGGGGATCTACGCACCGGGGAGCTGTTTTTT.

The count of this clone is one. This chain joins TRBV5-4 and TRBJ2-5; D tentatively reads TRBD1 or TRBD2 (6 bases each). Germline-derived CDR1 and CDR2 are SGHNT and YYREEE (reference sequence). V was cut by 1 base and J by 4 bases, with 11 bases left in between. CDR3 size: 14 residues. The CDR3 loop reads CASSLRGVRETQYF. The CDR3 DNA sequence: TGTGCCAGCAGCTTGAGGGGGGTGAGAGAGACCCAGTACTTC.

In its sample, this clone was seen once. Other DNA sequences from this sample encode an identical CDR3 as well. The chain couples TRBV2 to TRBJ2-3; the D is unclear. Germline V gene data show CDR1 as SNHLY and CDR2 as FYNNEI. Trimming left V 6 bases short and J 5 bases short, with 6 bases between. CDR3 length: 11 amino acids. The CDR3 spells CASRELDTQYF. The CDR3 bases are TGTGCCAGCAGGGAGCTAGATACGCAGTATTTT.

CDR3 loop: CASSLVGLATQETQYF. The CDR3 DNA follows: TGTGCCAGCAGCTTAGTCGGACTAGCGACCCAAGAGACCCAGTACTTC. This chain joins TRBV7-8 and TRBJ2-5; the match to TRBD2 covers 9 bases. CDR3 length equals 16 residues. J lost 1 base, V lost 1 base, and 4 bases had no gene match. The V gene's germline CDR1 is SGHVS and CDR2 FQNEAQ.

The chain has TRBV29-1 and TRBJ2-1; TRBD1 or TRBD2 may be the D gene (6 bases each). Trimming took 7 bases from V and 0 from J, leaving 13 bases between them. Germline CDR1 is SQVTM and CDR2 is ANQGSEA. The CDR3 extends over 14 amino acids. The CDR3 sequence: CSGRGGSSYNEQFF. CDR3 coding DNA: TGCAGCGGCCGAGGGGGGAGCTCCTACAATGAGCAGTTCTTC.

The V and J genes are TRBV21-1 and TRBJ2-3. TRBV21-1 is labeled a pseudogene. The CDR3 loop spans 16 amino acids. The CDR3 nucleotides are TGTGCCAGCAGCGTCCTCAAAGTAGGAAGCACAGATACGCAGTATTTT. Residues: CASSVLKVGSTDTQYF.

V gene TRBV7-3 combines with J gene TRBJ1-3; possible D gene TRBD1, 5 bases. The CDR3 is 17 residues long. The V end lost 2 bases, the J end lost 0 bases, and 14 bases lay between the germline ends. Germline assignment: CDR1 SGHTA and CDR2 FQGTGA. The CDR3 DNA sequence: TGTGCCAGCAGCTTATTGGACACAACCCGCTCTGGAAACACCATATATTTT. Protein: CASSLLDTTRSGNTIYF.

The chain has TRBV6-1 and TRBJ2-3, with D maybe TRBD2 (6 bases). The CDR3 consists of 16 residues. The germline V gene has CDR1 MNHNS and CDR2 SASEGT. V gave up 4 bases and J gave up 0 bases, with 14 bases separating them. CDR3 nucleotide sequence: TGTGCCAGCAGTGGGGCGGGGACCCCTAGCACAGATACGCAGTATTTT. Translating it yields CASSGAGTPSTDTQYF.

The chain is built from TRBV7-8 and TRBJ1-2, with 7 bases that match TRBD1. V gave up 3 bases and J gave up 4 bases; unmatched junction bases: 5. Germline CDR1 is SGHVS and CDR2 is FQNEAQ. This CDR3 is built from 14 residues. CDR3 nucleotide sequence: TGTGCCAGCAGCTTCGGACAGGCGATCTATGGCTACACCTTC. It translates to CASSFGQAIYGYTF.

V and J are TRBV2 and TRBJ1-2; weak D call: TRBD1 (6 bases). This CDR3 has 14 residues. The germline CDR1 and CDR2 sequences are SNHLY and FYNNEI. Trimming shortened V by 6 bases and J by 7 bases, and 18 bases separated the two germline ends. The CDR3 nucleotides read TGTGCCAGCAGGCCCCAACAGGGAGCAGGTGGCTACACCTTC. It encodes CASRPQQGAGGYTF.

This chain uses TRBV28 with TRBJ1-1; tentative D call: TRBD1 (6 bases). The CDR3 consists of 17 residues. Trimming removed 6 bases at V and 3 bases at J, with 23 bases between. Per the germline V gene, CDR1 is MDHEN and CDR2 is SYDVKM. The CDR3 DNA sequence: TGTGCCAGCAGCCGCAGGCCGGGGGGCGGGGTTCACACTGAAGCTTTCTTT. This codes for CASSRRPGGGVHTEAFF.

About this clone: This sample includes further DNA sequences coding for the same CDR3. V is TRBV7-9 and J is TRBJ2-7; 10 bases are shared with TRBD1. The ends lost 3 bases at V and 3 bases at J; junction bases unmatched: 2. CDR1 and CDR2 (germline): SEHNR, FQNEAQ (reference sequence). This CDR3 comprises 14 residues. For the CDR3, the DNA is TGTGCCAGCAGCTTGGGACAGGGGTTCTACGAGCAGTACTTC. Translated, it gives CASSLGQGFYEQYF. Looking up the rest from reference TRBV7-9 and TRBJ2-7 gives the full variable domain: DTGVSQNPRHKITKRGQNVTFRCDPISEHNRLYWYRQTLGQGPEFLTYFQNEAQLEKSRLLSDRFSAERPKGSFSTLEIQRTEQGDSAMYLCASSLGQGFYEQYFGPGTRLTVT.

The chain combines TRBV5-4 with TRBJ2-1; a weak D match, TRBD2 (6 bases). V was shortened by 3 bases and J by 0 bases, with 16 bases between the two germline ends. Per the germline V gene, CDR1 is SGHNT and CDR2 is YYREEE (reference sequence). The CDR3 has 17 residues. CDR3 nucleotides: TGTGCCAGCAGCTCAATGACGGGGGACCTCTCCTACAATGAGCAGTTCTTC. Its protein product is CASSSMTGDLSYNEQFF.

The V gene is TRBV30, the J gene TRBJ1-2, with a tentative D call TRBD1 (5 bases). CDR3 length: 17 residues. The germline CDR1 and CDR2 sequences are GTSNPN and SVGIG (reference sequence). The germline V and J ends were trimmed by 5 bases and 0 bases, with 22 bases remaining between them. CDR3 protein: CAWGYRLRAVANYGYTF. CDR3 nucleotide sequence: TGTGCCTGGGGTTACAGGCTTCGGGCGGTAGCTAACTATGGCTACACCTTC.

This chain links TRBV11-2 with TRBJ2-3, with TRBD1 identical over 9 bases. This CDR3 has 14 residues. Trimming cost V 5 bases and J 8 bases; bases outside gene matches: 8. Germline loops: CDR1 SGHAT, CDR2 FQNNGV. The CDR3 loop is CASSPGQGRVTQYF. The DNA for the CDR3 is TGTGCCAGCAGCCCGGGACAGGGAAGGGTTACGCAGTATTTT.

This clone has just one count. The V gene is TRBV9, the J gene TRBJ2-3; 7 positions match TRBD2. The germline V gene encodes CDR1 SGDLS and CDR2 YYNGEE. Trimming removed 0 bases from V and 5 bases from J; junction bases left unmatched: 6. The CDR3 consists of 15 residues. The CDR3 coding sequence is TGTGCCAGCAGCGTAGAACGGGAGGAGGGAGATACGCAGTATTTT. This translates into CASSVEREEGDTQYF.

This rearrangement joins TRBV28 to TRBJ2-7; D could derive from TRBD1 or TRBD2 (5 bases each). CDR1 MDHEN and CDR2 SYDVKM come from the germline V gene. The CDR3 is 15 residues long. Deletions cut 4 bases from V and 3 bases from J, with 16 bases between. The CDR3 loop reads CASSSPGRGLYEQYF. DNA of the CDR3: TGTGCCAGCAGTTCCCCCGGCCGGGGCCTCTACGAGCAGTACTTC.

The chain joins TRBV21-1 to TRBJ1-2. TRBV21-1 is deemed a pseudogene. This CDR3 is built from 17 residues. CDR3: CASSKAPRGRTNYGYTF. The CDR3 nucleotides are TGTGCCAGCAGCAAAGCGCCGCGGGGGAGAACTAACTATGGCTACACCTTC.

This clone was counted once. The same CDR3 arises from other DNA sequences in this sample as well. The CDR3 loop is CASSLGLAGAYEQYF. In DNA, the CDR3 is TGTGCCAGCAGCTTAGGGCTAGCGGGAGCCTACGAGCAGTACTTC. The chain joins TRBV11-2 to TRBJ2-7, with TRBD2 matching over 10 bases. CDR1 and CDR2 from the germline V gene are SGHAT and FQNNGV. With V trimmed by 1 base and J by 2 bases, 2 bases remained unmatched. The CDR3 length is 15 residues.

The rearrangement joins TRBV5-8 to TRBJ1-4, with 9 bases lining up with TRBD1. CDR1 and CDR2 from the germline V gene are SGHTS and YDEGEE. The V and J ends lost 5 bases and 7 bases, in that order; junction bases with no gene match: 6. The CDR3 runs 14 residues. CDR3 in DNA: TGTGCCAGCAGAAAAACAGGGGGCGGTGAAAAACTGTTTTTT. It codes for CASRKTGGGEKLFF.

This clone was seen more than once but under ten times. The rearrangement uses TRBV5-1 and TRBJ2-7; 12 bases line up with TRBD2. This CDR3 is 16 amino acids long. V shed 0 bases and J 3 bases; nucleotides not matched to a gene: 4. Germline V lookup: CDR1 SGHRS, CDR2 YFSETQ. DNA for the CDR3: TGCGCCAGCAGCTTGGCCCCACTAGCGGGAGGCTACGAGCAGTACTTC. It yields the protein CASSLAPLAGGYEQYF.

This clone appeared a single time. The chain has TRBV7-3 and TRBJ2-3; D might be TRBD1 (6 bases). CDR1 and CDR2 from the germline V gene are SGHTA and FQGTGA. The CDR3 has 12 residues. The ends were cut back, 4 bases at V and 6 bases at J, with 8 bases in the middle. The CDR3 protein is CASSSQGDTQYF. CDR3 in DNA: TGTGCCAGCAGCTCCCAGGGGGATACGCAGTATTTT.